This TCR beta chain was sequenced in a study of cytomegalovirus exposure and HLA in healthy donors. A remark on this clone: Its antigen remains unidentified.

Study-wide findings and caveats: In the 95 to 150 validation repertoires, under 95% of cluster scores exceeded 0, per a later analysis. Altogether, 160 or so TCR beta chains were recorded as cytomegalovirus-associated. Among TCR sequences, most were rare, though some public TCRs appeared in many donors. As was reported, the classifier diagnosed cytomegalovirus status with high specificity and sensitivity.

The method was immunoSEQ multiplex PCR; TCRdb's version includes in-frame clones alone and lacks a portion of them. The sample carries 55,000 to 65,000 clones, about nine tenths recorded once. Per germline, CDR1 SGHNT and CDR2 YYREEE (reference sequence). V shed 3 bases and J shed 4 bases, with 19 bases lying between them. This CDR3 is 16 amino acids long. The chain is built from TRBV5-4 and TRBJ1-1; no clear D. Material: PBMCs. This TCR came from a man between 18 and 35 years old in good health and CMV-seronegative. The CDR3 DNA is TGTGCCAGCAGCTACTTTCGCCCTGATGGTGGCACTGAAGCTTTCTTT. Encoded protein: CASSYFRPDGGTEAFF.